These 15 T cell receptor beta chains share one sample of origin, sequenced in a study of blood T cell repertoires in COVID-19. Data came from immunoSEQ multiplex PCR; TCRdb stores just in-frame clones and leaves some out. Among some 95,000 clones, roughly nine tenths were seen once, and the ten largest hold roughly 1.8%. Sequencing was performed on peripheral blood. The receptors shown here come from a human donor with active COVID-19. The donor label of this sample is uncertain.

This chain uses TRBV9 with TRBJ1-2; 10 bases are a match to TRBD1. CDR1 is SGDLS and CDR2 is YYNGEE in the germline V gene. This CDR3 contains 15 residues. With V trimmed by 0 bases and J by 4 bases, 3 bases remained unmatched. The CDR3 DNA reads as TGTGCCAGCAGCGTAGGGGACAGGGGCCCCTATGGCTACACCTTC. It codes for CASSVGDRGPYGYTF. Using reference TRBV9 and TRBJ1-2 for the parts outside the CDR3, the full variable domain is DSGVTQTPKHLITATGQRVTLRCSPRSGDLSVYWYQQSLDQGLQFLIQYYNGEERAKGNILERFSAQQFPDLHSELNLSSLELGDSALYFCASSVGDRGPYGYTFGSGTRLTVV.

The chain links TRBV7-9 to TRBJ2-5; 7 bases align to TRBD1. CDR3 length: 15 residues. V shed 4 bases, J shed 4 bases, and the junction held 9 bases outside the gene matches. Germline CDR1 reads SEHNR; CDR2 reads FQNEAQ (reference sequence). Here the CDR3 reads CASSSGQALSETQYF. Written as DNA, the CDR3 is TGTGCCAGCAGCTCAGGACAGGCCTTGTCAGAGACCCAGTACTTC.

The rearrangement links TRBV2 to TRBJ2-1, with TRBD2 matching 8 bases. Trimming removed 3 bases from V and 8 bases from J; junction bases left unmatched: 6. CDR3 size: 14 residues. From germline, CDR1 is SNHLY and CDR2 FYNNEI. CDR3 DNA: TGTGCCAGCAGTGACCGGGGGGGCCTCTATGAGCAGTTCTTC. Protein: CASSDRGGLYEQFF.

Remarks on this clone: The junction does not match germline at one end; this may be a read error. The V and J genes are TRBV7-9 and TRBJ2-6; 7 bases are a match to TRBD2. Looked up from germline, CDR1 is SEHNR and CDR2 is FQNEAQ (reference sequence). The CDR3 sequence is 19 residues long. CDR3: CASSLRTTSWDSGANVLTF. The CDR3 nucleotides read TGTGCCAGCAGCTTACGAACGACTAGCTGGGACTCTGGCGCCAACGTCCTGACTTTC.

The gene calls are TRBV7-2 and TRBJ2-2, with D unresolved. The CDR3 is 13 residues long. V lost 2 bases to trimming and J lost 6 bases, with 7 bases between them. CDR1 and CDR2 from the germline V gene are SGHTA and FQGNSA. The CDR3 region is CASSLLTAGELFF. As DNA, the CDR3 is TGTGCCAGCAGCTTACTAACCGCCGGGGAGCTGTTTTTT.

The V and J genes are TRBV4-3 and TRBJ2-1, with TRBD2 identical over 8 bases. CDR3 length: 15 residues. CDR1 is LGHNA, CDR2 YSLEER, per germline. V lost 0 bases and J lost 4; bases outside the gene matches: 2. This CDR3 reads CASSQDRGGYNEQFF. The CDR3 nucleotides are TGCGCCAGCAGCCAAGACCGGGGGGGGTACAATGAGCAGTTCTTC.

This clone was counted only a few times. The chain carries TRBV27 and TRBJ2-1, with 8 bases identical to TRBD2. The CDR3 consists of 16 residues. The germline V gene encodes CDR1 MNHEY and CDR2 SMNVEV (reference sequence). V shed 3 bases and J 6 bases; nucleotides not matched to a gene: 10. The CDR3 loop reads CASSFLVAGQVNEQFF. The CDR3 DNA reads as TGTGCCAGCAGTTTTTTGGTAGCGGGACAAGTCAATGAGCAGTTCTTC.

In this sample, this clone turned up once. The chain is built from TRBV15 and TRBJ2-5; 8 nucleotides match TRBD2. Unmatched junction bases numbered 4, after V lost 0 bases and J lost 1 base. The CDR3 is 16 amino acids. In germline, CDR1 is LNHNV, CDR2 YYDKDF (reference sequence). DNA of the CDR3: TGTGCCACCAGCAGAGACGCAGCGGGGGTCCAAGAGACCCAGTACTTC. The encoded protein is CATSRDAAGVQETQYF. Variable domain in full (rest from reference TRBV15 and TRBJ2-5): DAMVIQNPRYQVTQFGKPVTLSCSQTLNHNVMYWYQQKSSQAPKLLFHYYDKDFNNEADTPDNFQSRRPNTSFCFLDIRSPGLGDTAMYLCATSRDAAGVQETQYFGPGTRLLVL.

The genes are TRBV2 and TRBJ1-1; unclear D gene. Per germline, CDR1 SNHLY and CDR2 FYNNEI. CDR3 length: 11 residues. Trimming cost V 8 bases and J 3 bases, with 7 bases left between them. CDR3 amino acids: CASRVDTEAFF. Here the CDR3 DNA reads TGTGCCAGCCGGGTGGACACTGAAGCTTTCTTT.

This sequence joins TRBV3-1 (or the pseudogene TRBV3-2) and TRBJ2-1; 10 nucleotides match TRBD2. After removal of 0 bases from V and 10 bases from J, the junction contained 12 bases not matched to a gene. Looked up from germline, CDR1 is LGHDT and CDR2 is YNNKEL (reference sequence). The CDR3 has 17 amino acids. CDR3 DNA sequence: TGTGCCAGCAGCCAAGATGTCTGGAGCGGGGGGGCCAAGGAGCAGTTCTTC. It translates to CASSQDVWSGGAKEQFF.

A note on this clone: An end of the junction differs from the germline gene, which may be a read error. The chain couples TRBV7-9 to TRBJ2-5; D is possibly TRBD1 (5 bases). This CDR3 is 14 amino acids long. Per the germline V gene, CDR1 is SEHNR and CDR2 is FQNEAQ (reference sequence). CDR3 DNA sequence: TGTGCCAGCAGCTTCGGACAAGCTCAAGAGGCCCAGTACTTC. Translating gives CASSFGQAQEAQYF.

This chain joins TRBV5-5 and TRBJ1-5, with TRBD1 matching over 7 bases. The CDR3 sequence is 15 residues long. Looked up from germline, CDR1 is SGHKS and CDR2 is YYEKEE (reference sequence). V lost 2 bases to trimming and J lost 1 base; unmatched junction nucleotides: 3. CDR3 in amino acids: CASSLGGGSNQPQHF. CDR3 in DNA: TGTGCCAGCAGCTTAGGAGGGGGCAGCAATCAGCCCCAGCATTTT.

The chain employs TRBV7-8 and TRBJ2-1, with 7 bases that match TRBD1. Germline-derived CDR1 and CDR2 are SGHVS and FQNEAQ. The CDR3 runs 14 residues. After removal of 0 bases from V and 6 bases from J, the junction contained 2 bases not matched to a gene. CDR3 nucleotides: TGTGCCAGCAGCTTAGCTAACAGGGGCAATGAGCAGTTCTTC. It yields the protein CASSLANRGNEQFF.

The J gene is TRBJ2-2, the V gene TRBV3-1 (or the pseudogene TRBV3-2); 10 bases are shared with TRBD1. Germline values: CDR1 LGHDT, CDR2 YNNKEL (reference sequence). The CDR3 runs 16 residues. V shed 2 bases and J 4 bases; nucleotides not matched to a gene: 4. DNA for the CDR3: TGTGCCAGCAGCCAACCTTGGACAGGGGGCACCGGGGAGCTGTTTTTT. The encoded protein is CASSQPWTGGTGELFF.

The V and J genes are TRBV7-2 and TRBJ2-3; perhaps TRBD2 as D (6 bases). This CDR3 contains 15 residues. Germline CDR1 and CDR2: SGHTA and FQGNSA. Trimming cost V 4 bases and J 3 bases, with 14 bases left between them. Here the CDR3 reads CASSSLGGVTDTQYF. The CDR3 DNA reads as TGTGCCAGCAGCTCCCTGGGGGGAGTTACAGATACGCAGTATTTT. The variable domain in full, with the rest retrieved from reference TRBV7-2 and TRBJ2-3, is GAGVSQSPSNKVTEKGKDVELRCDPISGHTALYWYRQSLGQGLEFLIYFQGNSAPDKSGLPSDRFSAERTGGSVSTLTIQRTQQEDSAVYLCASSSLGGVTDTQYFGPGTRLTVL.